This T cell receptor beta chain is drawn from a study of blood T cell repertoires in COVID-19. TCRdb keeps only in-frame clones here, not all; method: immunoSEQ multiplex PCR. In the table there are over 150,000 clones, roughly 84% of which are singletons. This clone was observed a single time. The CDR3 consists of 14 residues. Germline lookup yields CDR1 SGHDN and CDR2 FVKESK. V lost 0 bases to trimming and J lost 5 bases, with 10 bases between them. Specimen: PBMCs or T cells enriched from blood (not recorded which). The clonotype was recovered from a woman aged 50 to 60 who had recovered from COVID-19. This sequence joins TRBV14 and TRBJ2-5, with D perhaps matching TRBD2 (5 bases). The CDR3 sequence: CASSQDWVAETQYF. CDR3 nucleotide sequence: TGTGCCAGCAGCCAAGATTGGGTAGCGGAGACCCAGTACTTC.